Listed below are T cell receptor beta chains from one sample, sequenced in a study of molecular identifiers for immune sequencing clone quantification. MiXCR, run by TCRdb on the PCR reads, gives a single entry per CDR3 protein. The profile shows hundreds of thousands of distinct CDR3 sequences, around a fifth of them singletons. Material: naive CD8+ T cells from blood, with Jurkat cell RNA spiked in. These receptors were obtained from a human donor in good health. Some libraries in this study had Jurkat cell RNA spiked in. The CDR3 runs from the conserved cysteine through the conserved F or W. A D gene is named only where the DNA matches it firmly. Part of the rows lack a size; the others show once, few, many or a class for expanded clones.

size: few
J: TRBJ2-7
D: -
V: TRBV4-1
DNA: TGCGCCAGCAGCCAGACCACAGGAGAGCAGTACTTC
CDR3: CASSQTTGEQYF

size: many
J: TRBJ2-1
D: -
V: TRBV7-2
DNA: TGTGCCAGCAGCTCTGGCCTAGCCAATGAGCAGTTCTTC
CDR3: CASSSGLANEQFF

size: many
J: TRBJ2-2
D: TRBD1
V: TRBV28
DNA: TGTGCCAGCAGTGACAGGGTCGCCGGGGAGCTGTTTTTT
CDR3: CASSDRVAGELFF

size: -
J: TRBJ2-2
D: TRBD1
V: TRBV4-1
DNA: TGCGCCAGCAGCCTCTCGGACAGGGGGCGGACCGGGGAGCTGTTTTTT
CDR3: CASSLSDRGRTGELFF

size: many
J: TRBJ1-2
D: -
V: TRBV27
DNA: TGTGCCAGCAGTTTTCGTGGTTTCAGCTATGGCTACACCTTC
CDR3: CASSFRGFSYGYTF

size: many
J: TRBJ1-1
D: -
V: TRBV30
DNA: TGTGCCTGGAGATCCCAGGGAGGTAACACTGAAGCTTTCTTT
CDR3: CAWRSQGGNTEAFF

size: few
J: TRBJ2-5
D: -
V: TRBV20-1
DNA: TGCAGTGCTAGAGATGGGGTTCGGGACGACCAAGAGGCCCAGTACTTC
CDR3: CSARDGVRDDQEAQYF

size: many
J: TRBJ2-7
D: -
V: TRBV27
DNA: TGTGCCAGCAGTTTATTCCCCAGGGGCACGTACGAGCAGTACTTC
CDR3: CASSLFPRGTYEQYF

size: -
J: TRBJ2-3
D: TRBD1
V: TRBV20-1
DNA: TGCAGTGCTAGAGATTTAAGGGGGCCGAACACAGATACGCAGTATTTT
CDR3: CSARDLRGPNTDTQYF

size: -
J: TRBJ2-7
D: -
V: TRBV4-3
DNA: TGCGCCAGCAGCCCTAGCTCAGGGTTCGACGAGCAGTACTTC
CDR3: CASSPSSGFDEQYF

size: -
J: TRBJ2-1
D: TRBD1
V: TRBV20-1
DNA: TGCAGTGCTAGAGGGGGACAGGGTTTATTTGGTGAGCAGTTCTTC
CDR3: CSARGGQGLFGEQFF

size: many
J: TRBJ2-7
D: -
V: TRBV30
DNA: TGTGCCTGGAGAGAAATACAGGGCCTCTACGAGCAGTACTTC
CDR3: CAWREIQGLYEQYF

size: many
J: TRBJ2-7
D: TRBD2
V: TRBV5-4
DNA: TGTGCCAGCAGCGTAGGACTAGCGGGCTCCTACGAGCAGTACTTC
CDR3: CASSVGLAGSYEQYF

size: few
J: TRBJ2-3
D: -
V: TRBV13
DNA: TGTGCCAGCAGCCTCCCCTTGGGGGGTCTAGCGAGCGCAGATACGCAGTATTTT
CDR3: CASSLPLGGLASADTQYF

size: -
J: TRBJ2-3
D: TRBD2
V: TRBV28
DNA: TGTGCCAGCAGTTTAGCTAGCGGGAATACAGATACGCAGTGTTTT
CDR3: CASSLASGNTDTQCF

size: many
J: TRBJ2-1
D: -
V: TRBV7-2
DNA: TGTGCCAGCAGCTACAGGGCATCTGAGCAGTTCTTC
CDR3: CASSYRASEQFF

size: -
J: TRBJ2-3
D: -
V: TRBV24-1
DNA: TGTGCCACCAGTGAATCGGACAGATACGGGGCCACAGATACGCAGTATTTT
CDR3: CATSESDRYGATDTQYF

size: many
J: TRBJ1-5
D: -
V: TRBV6-5
DNA: TGTGCCAGTGGACAGTTTAGCAATCAGCCCCAGCATTTT
CDR3: CASGQFSNQPQHF

size: many
J: TRBJ2-2
D: -
V: TRBV7-9
DNA: TGTGCCAGCAGCTTAGTGCTCCCCGGTACCGGGGAGCTGTTTTTT
CDR3: CASSLVLPGTGELFF

size: -
J: TRBJ2-5
D: -
V: TRBV11-2
DNA: TGTGCCAGCAGCCCCACTCTGGAATTCGGAGAGGGTGAGACCCAGCACTTC
CDR3: CASSPTLEFGEGETQHF

size: -
J: TRBJ2-7
D: -
V: TRBV5-6
DNA: TGTGCCAGCAGCTTGTCGCCCTCAGCATCCTACGAGCAGTACTTC
CDR3: CASSLSPSASYEQYF

size: -
J: TRBJ1-1
D: -
V: TRBV4-3
DNA: TGCGCCAGCAGCCAAGATCGAGGGATCTGGGGCACTGAAGCTTTCTTT
CDR3: CASSQDRGIWGTEAFF

size: many
J: TRBJ1-1
D: -
V: TRBV7-9
DNA: TGTGCCAGCAGCTCCCCTGGGCAGGGGAGGACTGAAGCTTTCTTT
CDR3: CASSSPGQGRTEAFF

size: many
J: TRBJ2-3
D: TRBD2
V: TRBV7-6
DNA: TGTGCCAGCAGCCCTGGACTAGCGGCGACCTTTAATACGCAGTATTTT
CDR3: CASSPGLAATFNTQYF

size: many
J: TRBJ2-2
D: -
V: TRBV24-1
DNA: TGTGCCACCAGTTCCCCCTGGTTGGGGACGGCGAACACCGGGGAGCTGTTTTTT
CDR3: CATSSPWLGTANTGELFF

size: many
J: TRBJ1-3
D: -
V: TRBV2
DNA: TGTGCCAGCAGTGAAATTTTTGGGACCTGGGGCGCTGGAAACACCATATATTTT
CDR3: CASSEIFGTWGAGNTIYF

size: many
J: TRBJ1-4
D: -
V: TRBV4-3
DNA: TGCGCCAGCAGCCAAGCCTTAGGGGAAAAACTGTTTTTT
CDR3: CASSQALGEKLFF

size: many
J: TRBJ2-7
D: TRBD2
V: TRBV4-1
DNA: TGCGCCAGCAGCCTGAGACTAGCGGGGAACTACGAGCAGTACTTC
CDR3: CASSLRLAGNYEQYF

size: few
J: TRBJ2-5
D: TRBD1
V: TRBV10-3
DNA: TGTGCCATCAGTGAGACGGCAGGGGGCACGGAGACCCAGTACTTC
CDR3: CAISETAGGTETQYF

size: many
J: TRBJ1-5
D: -
V: TRBV20-1
DNA: TGCAGTGCTAGAGCCATCAATCAGCCCCAGCATTTT
CDR3: CSARAINQPQHF

size: many
J: TRBJ2-4
D: -
V: TRBV30
DNA: TGTGCCTGGGATAGCGGCGCCAAAAACATTCAGTACTTC
CDR3: CAWDSGAKNIQYF

size: few
J: TRBJ2-5
D: -
V: TRBV27
DNA: TGTGCCAGCAGTTTCCTCCGGGGTGGGGAAGAGACCCAGTACTTC
CDR3: CASSFLRGGEETQYF

size: many
J: TRBJ2-3
D: -
V: TRBV12-3/TRBV12-4
DNA: TGTGCCAGCAGTTTCAGGGTGGGGTTGGGGGAGCAGTATTTT
CDR3: CASSFRVGLGEQYF

size: many
J: TRBJ1-1
D: -
V: TRBV19
DNA: TGTGCCAGTAGCAGTAATGGCAGGGCGTACACTGAAGCTTTCTTT
CDR3: CASSSNGRAYTEAFF

size: many
J: TRBJ2-2
D: TRBD2
V: TRBV25-1
DNA: TGTGCCAGCAGTGGGACTAGCGGGGGTTTGTCCGGGGAGCTGTTTTTT
CDR3: CASSGTSGGLSGELFF

size: many
J: TRBJ1-5
D: -
V: TRBV6-2/TRBV6-3
DNA: TGTGCCAGCAGTTTACACAATCAGCCCCAGCATTTT
CDR3: CASSLHNQPQHF

size: many
J: TRBJ1-1
D: TRBD1
V: TRBV29-1
DNA: TGCAGCGTTGAAAAGACAGGGGGCAGGGACACTGAAGCTTTCTTT
CDR3: CSVEKTGGRDTEAFF

size: -
J: TRBJ2-5
D: -
V: TRBV18
DNA: TGTGCCAGCTCACCACCCGCAGCCCAAGAGACCCAGTACTTC
CDR3: CASSPPAAQETQYF

size: many
J: TRBJ2-6
D: -
V: TRBV6-2/TRBV6-3
DNA: TGTGCCACGGGCCCCGTCCTGACTTTC
CDR3: CATGPVLTF

size: many
J: TRBJ1-1
D: -
V: TRBV12-3/TRBV12-4
DNA: TGTGCCAGCCGGAAAGGAACAGGCAACACTGAAGCTTTCTTT
CDR3: CASRKGTGNTEAFF

size: -
J: TRBJ2-3
D: TRBD1
V: TRBV6-5
DNA: TGTGCCAGCAGTTCAGGGGGCTACACAGATACGCAGTATTTT
CDR3: CASSSGGYTDTQYF

size: few
J: TRBJ2-7
D: -
V: TRBV19
DNA: TGTGCCAGTAGTATGACAGTCTCCTACGAGCAGTACTTC
CDR3: CASSMTVSYEQYF

size: many
J: TRBJ2-3
D: -
V: TRBV6-5
DNA: TGTGCCAGCAGTTATACAGGGACAGATACGCAGTATTTT
CDR3: CASSYTGTDTQYF

size: many
J: TRBJ1-1
D: -
V: TRBV19
DNA: TGTGCCAGTAGTATCAGGGACGACGCTTTCTTT
CDR3: CASSIRDDAFF

size: many
J: TRBJ1-4
D: -
V: TRBV5-1
DNA: TGCGCCAGCAGCTTGGAGGCGGTCTCAACTAATGAAAAACTGTTTTTT
CDR3: CASSLEAVSTNEKLFF

size: -
J: TRBJ2-3
D: -
V: TRBV4-3
DNA: TGCGCCAGCAGCCAAGCTTACACGGACCCGACAGATACGCAGTATTTT
CDR3: CASSQAYTDPTDTQYF

size: many
J: TRBJ2-1
D: -
V: TRBV4-1
DNA: TGCGCCAGCAGAGTAGCGGTGAGCGGCAATGAGCAGTTCTTC
CDR3: CASRVAVSGNEQFF

size: -
J: TRBJ1-3
D: -
V: TRBV29-1
DNA: TGCAGCGTTGAGGGGCTGCCAGATAGCTCTGGAAACACCACATATTTT
CDR3: CSVEGLPDSSGNTTYF

size: many
J: TRBJ2-3
D: -
V: TRBV28
DNA: TGTGCCAGCAGTTTGGGACTCATCACAGATACGCAGTATTTT
CDR3: CASSLGLITDTQYF

size: many
J: TRBJ2-7
D: -
V: TRBV7-2
DNA: TGTGCCAGCAGCTTAGCCAGGGGACTCTACGAGCAGTACTTC
CDR3: CASSLARGLYEQYF

size: -
J: TRBJ2-7
D: -
V: TRBV12-3/TRBV12-4
DNA: TGTGCCAGCAGTTTCCTCGTCAGGAGGGGGGGGGAGCAGTACTTC
CDR3: CASSFLVRRGGEQYF

size: many
J: TRBJ1-1
D: -
V: TRBV7-9
DNA: TGTGCCAGCAGCTTAGTTAGCTTGAACACTGAAGCTTTCTTT
CDR3: CASSLVSLNTEAFF

size: many
J: TRBJ1-6
D: TRBD1
V: TRBV14
DNA: TGTGCCAGCAGCCAGACAGGGATCAATTCACCCCTCCACTTT
CDR3: CASSQTGINSPLHF

size: -
J: TRBJ2-1
D: -
V: TRBV19
DNA: TGTGCCAGTAGTATAGAATCGGCAGCCAGTTGGGATGAGCAGTTCTTC
CDR3: CASSIESAASWDEQFF

size: many
J: TRBJ2-1
D: -
V: TRBV5-4
DNA: TGTGCCAGCAGCGGGTATGGTCGGCAGGAGACTTACAATGAGCAGTTCTTC
CDR3: CASSGYGRQETYNEQFF